Shown below are 6 T cell receptor beta chains from a single sample sequenced in a study of human T cells and chemical hapten exposure. Stated time point: patch test 1, 2 weeks after DPC sensitization. Treatment defined: therapeutic diphenylcyclopropenone sensitization with weekly scalp DPC. TCRdb used MiXCR to reprocess the RACE reads, holding one entry per CDR3 protein. The data contain around 120,000 distinct CDR3 sequences, approximately 13% of them singletons. The starting material was whole blood, obtained in connection with sensitization to the hapten diphenylcyclopropenone (DPC). The receptors shown here come from a man aged 18 to 29 with alopecia areata. Some clones in this sample may be carry-over from other donors' samples.

This clonotype was seen a few times. The chain couples TRBV5-1 to TRBJ1-1; D remains unclear. The CDR3 sequence is 13 residues long. CDR1 is SGHRS, CDR2 YFSETQ, per germline. V lost 6 bases to trimming and J lost 1 base, with 10 bases between them. The CDR3 protein is CASTRLENTEAFF. CDR3 coding DNA: TGCGCCAGCACCCGACTAGAGAACACTGAAGCTTTCTTT. Combining the CDR3 with reference TRBV5-1 and TRBJ1-1 gives the whole variable domain KAGVTQTPRYLIKTRGQQVTLSCSPISGHRSVSWYQQTPGQGLQFLFEYFSETQRNKGNFPGRFSGRQFSNSRSEMNVSTLELGDSALYLCASTRLENTEAFFGQGTRLTVV.

This clonotype came up a few times. V gene TRBV5-1 combines with J gene TRBJ1-5, with TRBD1 matching 7 bases. Losses at the gene ends were 0 bases for V and 5 bases for J; bases not matched to a gene: 5. CDR3 length: 15 amino acids. Germline assignment: CDR1 SGHRS and CDR2 YFSETQ. The CDR3 sequence: CASSLGGQRDQPQHF. CDR3 sequence (DNA): TGCGCCAGCAGCTTGGGGGGACAGAGAGATCAGCCCCAGCATTTT.

This clonotype has ten or more counts. V usage is TRBV7-3 and J usage is TRBJ1-2; no definite D call. CDR3 length: 13 amino acids. V was shortened by 10 bases and J by 8 bases, with 20 bases between the two germline ends. Germline values: CDR1 SGHTA, CDR2 FQGTGA. This CDR3 reads CATSEAGRAGYTF. CDR3 sequence (DNA): TGTGCCACCTCAGAAGCCGGGCGCGCCGGCTACACCTTC.

This clonotype has at least ten counts. The chain combines TRBV7-3 with TRBJ1-1; TRBD1 matches at 10 bases. Per the germline V gene, CDR1 is SGHTA and CDR2 is FQGTGA. The CDR3 runs 18 residues. Trimming took 4 bases from V and 0 from J; bases not matched to a gene: 11. CDR3 protein: CASSSAGTGARMNTEAFF. The CDR3 nucleotides read TGTGCCAGCAGCTCAGCCGGGACAGGGGCGCGAATGAACACTGAAGCTTTCTTT. The full variable domain, completed using reference TRBV7-3 and TRBJ1-1, is GAGVSQTPSNKVTEKGKYVELRCDPISGHTALYWYRQSLGQGPEFLIYFQGTGAADDSGLPNDRFFAVRPEGSVSTLKIQRTERGDSAVYLCASSSAGTGARMNTEAFFGQGTRLTVV.

The chain combines TRBV7-9 with TRBJ2-7; D is undetermined. CDR1 and CDR2 from the germline V gene are SEHNR and FQNEAQ (reference sequence). This CDR3 region has 14 residues. Deletions cut 4 bases from V and 2 bases from J, with 12 bases between. CDR3: CASSSSGSTYEQYV. As DNA, the CDR3 is TGTGCCAGCAGCTCCTCCGGGTCAACCTACGAGCAGTACGTC.

This clonotype occurred once. This chain links TRBV6-2 or TRBV6-3 with TRBJ2-7, with 7 bases that match TRBD1. The CDR3 is 17 residues long. Germline lookup yields CDR1 MNHEY and CDR2 SVGEGT. J gave up 0 bases and V 0 bases, and 8 bases lay outside the gene matches. The CDR3 spells CASSYSTGTASSYEQYV. The CDR3 DNA is TGTGCCAGCAGTTACTCCACCGGGACAGCGAGCTCCTACGAGCAGTACGTC.